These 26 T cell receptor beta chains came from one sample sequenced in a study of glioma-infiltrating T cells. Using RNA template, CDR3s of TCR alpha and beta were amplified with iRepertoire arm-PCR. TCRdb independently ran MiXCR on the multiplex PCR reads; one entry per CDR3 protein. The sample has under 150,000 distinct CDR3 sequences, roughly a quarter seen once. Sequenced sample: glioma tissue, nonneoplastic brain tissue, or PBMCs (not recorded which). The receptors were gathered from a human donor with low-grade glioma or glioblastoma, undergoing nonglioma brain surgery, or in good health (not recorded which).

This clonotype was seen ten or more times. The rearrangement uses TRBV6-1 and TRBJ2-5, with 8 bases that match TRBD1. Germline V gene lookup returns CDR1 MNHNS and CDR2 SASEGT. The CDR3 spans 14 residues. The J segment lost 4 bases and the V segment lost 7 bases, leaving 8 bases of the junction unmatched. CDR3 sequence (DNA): TGTGCCAGCACCCAGGGGGCGCCCCGAGAGACCCAGTACTTC. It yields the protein CASTQGAPRETQYF.

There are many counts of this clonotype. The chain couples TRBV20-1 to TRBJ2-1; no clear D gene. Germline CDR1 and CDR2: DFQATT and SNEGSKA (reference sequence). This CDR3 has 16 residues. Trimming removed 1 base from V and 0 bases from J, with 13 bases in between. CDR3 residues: CSARGRRSYSYNEQFF. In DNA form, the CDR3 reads TGCAGTGCTAGAGGCAGAAGGTCGTACTCCTACAATGAGCAGTTCTTC.

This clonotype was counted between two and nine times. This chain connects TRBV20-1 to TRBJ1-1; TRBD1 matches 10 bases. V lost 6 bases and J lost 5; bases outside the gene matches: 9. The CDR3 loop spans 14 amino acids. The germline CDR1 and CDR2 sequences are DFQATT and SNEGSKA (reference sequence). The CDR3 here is CSAFHKGQGTEAFF. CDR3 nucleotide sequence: TGCAGTGCGTTCCACAAGGGACAGGGGACTGAAGCTTTCTTT.

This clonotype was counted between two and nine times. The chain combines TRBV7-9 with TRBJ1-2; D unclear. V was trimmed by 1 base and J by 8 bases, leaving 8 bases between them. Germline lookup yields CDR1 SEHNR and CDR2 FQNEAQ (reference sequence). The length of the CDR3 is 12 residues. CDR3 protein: CASSLVPVGYTF. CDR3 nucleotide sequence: TGTGCCAGCAGCTTAGTCCCGGTCGGCTACACCTTC.

The DNA for the CDR3 is TGTGCCAGCAGTTACGGGGGGACAGGGGAAAGAAACTATGGCTACACCTTC. Its protein is CASSYGGTGERNYGYTF. The chain employs TRBV6-6 and TRBJ1-2, with 10 bases matching TRBD1. This CDR3 contains 17 residues. Germline CDR1 and CDR2: MNHNY and SVGAGI (reference sequence). J gave up 2 bases and V 2 bases, and 8 bases lay outside the gene matches.

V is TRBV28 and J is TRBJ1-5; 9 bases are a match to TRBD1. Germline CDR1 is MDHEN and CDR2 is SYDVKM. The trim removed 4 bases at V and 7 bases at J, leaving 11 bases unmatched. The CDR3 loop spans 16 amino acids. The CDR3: CASSSPDRGDGQPQHF. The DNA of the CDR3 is TGTGCCAGCAGTTCCCCGGACAGGGGAGATGGACAGCCCCAGCATTTT.

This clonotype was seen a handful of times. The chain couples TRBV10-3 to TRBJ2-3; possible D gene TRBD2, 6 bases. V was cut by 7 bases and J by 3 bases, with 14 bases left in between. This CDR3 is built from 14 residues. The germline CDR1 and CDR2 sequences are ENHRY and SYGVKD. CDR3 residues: CAITGSRETDTQYF. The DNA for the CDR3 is TGTGCCATCACGGGGTCGCGGGAAACAGATACGCAGTATTTT.

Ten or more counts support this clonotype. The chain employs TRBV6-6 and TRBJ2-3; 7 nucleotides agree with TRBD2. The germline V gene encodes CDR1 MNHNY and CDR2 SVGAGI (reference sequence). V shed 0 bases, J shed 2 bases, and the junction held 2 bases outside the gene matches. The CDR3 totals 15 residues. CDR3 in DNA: TGTGCCAGCAGTTACTCGACTAGCACCACAGATACGCAGTATTTT. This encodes CASSYSTSTTDTQYF.

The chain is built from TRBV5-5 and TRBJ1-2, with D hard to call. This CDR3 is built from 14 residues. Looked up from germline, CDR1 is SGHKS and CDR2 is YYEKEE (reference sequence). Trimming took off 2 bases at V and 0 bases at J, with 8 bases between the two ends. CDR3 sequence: CASSLEHPNYGYTF. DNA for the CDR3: TGTGCCAGCAGCTTAGAACATCCTAACTATGGCTACACCTTC.

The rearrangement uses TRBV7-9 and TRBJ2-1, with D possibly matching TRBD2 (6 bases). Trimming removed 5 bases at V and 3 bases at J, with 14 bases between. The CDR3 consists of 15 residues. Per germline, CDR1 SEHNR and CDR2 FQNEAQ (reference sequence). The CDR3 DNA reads TGTGCCAGCAGCGACGGAGGGGCTAACTACAATGAGCAGTTCTTC. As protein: CASSDGGANYNEQFF.

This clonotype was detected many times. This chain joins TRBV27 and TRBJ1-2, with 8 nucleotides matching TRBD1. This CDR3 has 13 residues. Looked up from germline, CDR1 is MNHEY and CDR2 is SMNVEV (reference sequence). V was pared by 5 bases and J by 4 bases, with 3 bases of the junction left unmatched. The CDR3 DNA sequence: TGTGCCAGCAGTACGACAGGGGCCTATGGCTACACCTTC. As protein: CASSTTGAYGYTF.

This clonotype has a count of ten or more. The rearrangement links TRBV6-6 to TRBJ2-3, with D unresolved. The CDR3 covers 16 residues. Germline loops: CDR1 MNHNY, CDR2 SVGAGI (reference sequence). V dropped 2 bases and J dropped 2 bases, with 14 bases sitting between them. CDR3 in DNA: TGTGCCAGCAGTTACGTGGCCGCTTCTATCACAGATACGCAGTATTTT. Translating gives CASSYVAASITDTQYF.

CDR3 in amino acids: CASSLVSGVGNTIYF. In nucleotides, the CDR3 is TGTGCCAGCAGCTTAGTTTCAGGGGTCGGAAACACCATATATTTT. The chain has TRBV7-2 and TRBJ1-3; possibly TRBD1 for D (6 bases). This CDR3 contains 15 residues. With 1 base removed from V and 4 bases from J, the gap between germline ends came to 11 bases. Germline V gives CDR1 SGHTA, CDR2 FQGNSA. The variable domain in full, with the rest retrieved from reference TRBV7-2 and TRBJ1-3, is GAGVSQSPSNKVTEKGKDVELRCDPISGHTALYWYRQSLGQGLEFLIYFQGNSAPDKSGLPSDRFSAERTGGSVSTLTIQRTQQEDSAVYLCASSLVSGVGNTIYFGEGSWLTVV.

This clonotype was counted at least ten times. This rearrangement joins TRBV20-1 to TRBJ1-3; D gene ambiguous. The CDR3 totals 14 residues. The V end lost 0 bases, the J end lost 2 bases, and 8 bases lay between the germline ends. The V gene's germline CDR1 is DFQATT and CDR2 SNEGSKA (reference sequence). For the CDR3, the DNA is TGCAGTGCTAGAGATCCGGGAACTGGAAACACCATATATTTT. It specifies CSARDPGTGNTIYF.

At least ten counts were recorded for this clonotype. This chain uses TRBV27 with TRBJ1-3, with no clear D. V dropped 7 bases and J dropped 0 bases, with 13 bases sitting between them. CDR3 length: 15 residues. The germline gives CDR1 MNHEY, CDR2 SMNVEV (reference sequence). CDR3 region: CASKDGRRSGNTIYF. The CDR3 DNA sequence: TGTGCCAGCAAGGATGGGCGGCGCTCTGGAAACACCATATATTTT.

The CDR3, as DNA: TGTGCCATCAGTGAGTCGAGCCAGGCCTACAATGAGCAGTTCTTC. Residues: CAISESSQAYNEQFF. V gene TRBV10-3 combines with J gene TRBJ2-1; unclear D gene. V shed 0 bases and J shed 2 bases, with 8 bases lying between them. The germline V gene encodes CDR1 ENHRY and CDR2 SYGVKD. The CDR3 runs 15 residues.

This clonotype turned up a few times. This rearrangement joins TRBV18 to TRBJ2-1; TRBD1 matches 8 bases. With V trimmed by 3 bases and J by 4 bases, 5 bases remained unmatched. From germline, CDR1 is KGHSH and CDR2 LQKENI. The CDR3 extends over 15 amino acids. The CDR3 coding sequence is TGTGCCAGCTCACCTGGGACAGGTCGGTACAATGAGCAGTTCTTC. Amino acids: CASSPGTGRYNEQFF.

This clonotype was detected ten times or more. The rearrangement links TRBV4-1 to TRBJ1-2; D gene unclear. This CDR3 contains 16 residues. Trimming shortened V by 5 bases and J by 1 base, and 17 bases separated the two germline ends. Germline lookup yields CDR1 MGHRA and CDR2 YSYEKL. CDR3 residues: CASSSSPSTINYGYTF. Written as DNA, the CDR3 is TGCGCCAGCAGCTCAAGCCCCTCGACTATTAACTATGGCTACACCTTC.

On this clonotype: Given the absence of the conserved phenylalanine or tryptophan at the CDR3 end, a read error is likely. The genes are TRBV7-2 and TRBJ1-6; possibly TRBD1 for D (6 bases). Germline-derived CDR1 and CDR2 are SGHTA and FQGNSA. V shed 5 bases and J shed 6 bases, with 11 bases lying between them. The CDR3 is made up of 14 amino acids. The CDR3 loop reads CASSPDRSNSPLHL. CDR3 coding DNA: TGTGCCAGCAGCCCCGACAGGAGTAATTCACCCCTCCACCTT.

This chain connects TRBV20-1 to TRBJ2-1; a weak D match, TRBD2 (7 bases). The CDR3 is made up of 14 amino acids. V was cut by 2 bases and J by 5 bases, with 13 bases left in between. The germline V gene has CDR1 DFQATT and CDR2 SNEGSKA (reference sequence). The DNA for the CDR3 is TGCAGTGCTAGAAGGGGGGGAGAGGACAATGAGCAGTTCTTC. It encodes CSARRGGEDNEQFF.

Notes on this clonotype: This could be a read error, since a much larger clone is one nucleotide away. The CDR3 DNA reads TGTGCCAGCAGCCCGGGACACAAAAGCACAAATACGCAGTATTTT. Residues: CASSPGHKSTNTQYF. The V call is TRBV7-6, the J call TRBJ2-3; perhaps TRBD1 as D (6 bases). The CDR3 sequence is 15 residues long. Germline assignment: CDR1 SGHVS and CDR2 FNYEAQ.

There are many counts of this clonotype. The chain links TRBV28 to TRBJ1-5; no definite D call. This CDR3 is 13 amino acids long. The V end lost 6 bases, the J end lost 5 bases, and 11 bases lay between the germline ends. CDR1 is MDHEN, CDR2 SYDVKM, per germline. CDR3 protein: CASRSSIYQPQHF. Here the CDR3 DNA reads TGTGCCAGCAGGAGTTCAATCTATCAGCCCCAGCATTTT. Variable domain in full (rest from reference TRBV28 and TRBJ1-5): DVKVTQSSRYLVKRTGEKVFLECVQDMDHENMFWYRQDPGLGLRLIYFSYDVKMKEKGDIPEGYSVSREKKERFSLILESASTNQTSMYLCASRSSIYQPQHFGDGTRLSIL.

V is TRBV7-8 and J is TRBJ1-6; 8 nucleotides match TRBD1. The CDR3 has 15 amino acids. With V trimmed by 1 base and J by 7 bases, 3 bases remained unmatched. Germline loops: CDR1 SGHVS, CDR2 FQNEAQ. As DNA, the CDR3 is TGTGCCAGCAGCTTAGAAAACAGGGGGAATTCACCCCTCCACTTT. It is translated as CASSLENRGNSPLHF.

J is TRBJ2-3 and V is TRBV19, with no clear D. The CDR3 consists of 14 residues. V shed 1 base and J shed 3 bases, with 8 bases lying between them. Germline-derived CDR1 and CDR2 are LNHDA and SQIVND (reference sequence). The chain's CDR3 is CASSIGVGTDTQYF. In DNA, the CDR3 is TGTGCCAGTAGTATAGGAGTCGGAACAGATACGCAGTATTTT.

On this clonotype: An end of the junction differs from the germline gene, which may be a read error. The CDR3, as DNA: TGCGCCAGCAGCTCGACGACTAGCGGGGGGGGCAATAAGCAGTTCTTC. Its translation is CASSSTTSGGGNKQFF. The rearrangement joins TRBV5-1 to TRBJ2-1; 14 bases are shared with TRBD2. Per the germline V gene, CDR1 is SGHRS and CDR2 is YFSETQ. The CDR3 extends over 16 amino acids.

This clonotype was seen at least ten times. In nucleotides, the CDR3 is TGCAGTGCCGAAACTAGCGGCGCCTACAATGAGCAGTTCTTC. Residues: CSAETSGAYNEQFF. The chain recombines TRBV20-1 with TRBJ2-1, with TRBD2 matching over 8 bases. Germline V gene sequence: CDR1 DFQATT, CDR2 SNEGSKA (reference sequence). The length of the CDR3 is 14 residues. Trimming took 6 bases from V and 2 from J; bases not matched to a gene: 6.